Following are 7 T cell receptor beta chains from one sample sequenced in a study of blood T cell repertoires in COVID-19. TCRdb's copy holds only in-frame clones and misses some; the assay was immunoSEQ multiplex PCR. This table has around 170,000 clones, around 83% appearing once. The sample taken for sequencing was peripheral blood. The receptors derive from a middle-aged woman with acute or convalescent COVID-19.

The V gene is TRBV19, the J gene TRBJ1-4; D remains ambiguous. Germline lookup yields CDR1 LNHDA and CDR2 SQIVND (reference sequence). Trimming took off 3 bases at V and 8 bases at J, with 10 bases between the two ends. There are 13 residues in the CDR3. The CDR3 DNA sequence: TGTGCCAGTAGTATTCCAGGCTGGGAAAAACTGTTTTTT. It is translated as CASSIPGWEKLFF.

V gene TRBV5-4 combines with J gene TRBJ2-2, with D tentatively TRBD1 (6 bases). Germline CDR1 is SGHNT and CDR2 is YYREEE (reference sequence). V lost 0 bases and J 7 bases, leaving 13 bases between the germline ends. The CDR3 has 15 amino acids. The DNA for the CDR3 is TGTGCCAGCAGCTTGGAGTGGGGGCCGGGCGGGGAGCTGTTTTTT. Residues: CASSLEWGPGGELFF.

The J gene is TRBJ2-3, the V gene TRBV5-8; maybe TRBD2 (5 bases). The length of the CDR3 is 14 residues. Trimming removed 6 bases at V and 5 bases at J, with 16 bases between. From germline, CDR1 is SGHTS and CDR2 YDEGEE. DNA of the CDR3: TGTGCCAGCACCCGGAGGAGGTCGGGAGATACGCAGTATTTT. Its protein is CASTRRRSGDTQYF. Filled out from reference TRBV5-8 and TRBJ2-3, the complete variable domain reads EAGVTQSPTHLIKTRGQQATLRCSPISGHTSVYWYQQALGLGLQFLLWYDEGEERNRGNFPPRFSGRQFPNYSSELNVNALELEDSALYLCASTRRRSGDTQYFGPGTRLTVL.

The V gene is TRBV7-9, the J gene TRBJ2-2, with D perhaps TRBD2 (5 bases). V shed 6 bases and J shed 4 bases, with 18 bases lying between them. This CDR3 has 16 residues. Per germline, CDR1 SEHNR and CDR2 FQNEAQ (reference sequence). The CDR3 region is CASSSYLRAFTGELFF. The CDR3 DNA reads TGTGCCAGCAGTTCCTATCTGAGGGCCTTCACCGGGGAGCTGTTTTTT.

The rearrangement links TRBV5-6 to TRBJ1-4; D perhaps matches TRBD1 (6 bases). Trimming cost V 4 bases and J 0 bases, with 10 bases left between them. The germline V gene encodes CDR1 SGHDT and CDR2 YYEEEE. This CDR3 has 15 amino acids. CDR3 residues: CASSPRDTTNEKLFF. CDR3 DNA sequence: TGTGCCAGCAGCCCGAGGGACACAACTAATGAAAAACTGTTTTTT.

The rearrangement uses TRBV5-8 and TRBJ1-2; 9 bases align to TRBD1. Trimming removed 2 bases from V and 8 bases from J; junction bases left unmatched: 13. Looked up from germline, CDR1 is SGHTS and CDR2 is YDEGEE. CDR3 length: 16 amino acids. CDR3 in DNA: TGTGCCAGCAGCTTATATAGAGTTCGGGACAGGGAAGGCTACACCTTC. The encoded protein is CASSLYRVRDREGYTF.

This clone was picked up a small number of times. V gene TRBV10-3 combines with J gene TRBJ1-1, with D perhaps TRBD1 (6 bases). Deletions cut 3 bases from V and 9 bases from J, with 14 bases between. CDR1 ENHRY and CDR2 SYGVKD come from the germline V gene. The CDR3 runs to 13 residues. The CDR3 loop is CAISELGGQKAFF. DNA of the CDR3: TGTGCCATCAGTGAATTAGGAGGACAGAAAGCTTTCTTT.